The rows below give T cell receptor beta chains drawn from one sample of a study of molecular identifiers for immune sequencing clone quantification. Each CDR3 protein gets one entry after TCRdb re-called the PCR reads with MiXCR. The table lists 400,000 to 600,000 distinct CDR3 sequences, about 25% of them singletons. What was sequenced was naive CD8+ T cells from blood, with Jurkat cell RNA spiked in. Receptors originate from a human donor in good health. Some libraries in this study had Jurkat cell RNA spiked in. The CDR3 runs from the conserved cysteine through the conserved F or W. Each record gives: J gene, D gene, clone size, V gene, CDR3 DNA, CDR3 protein. D genes are given only for firm matches. Where a row states a size, it is once, few, many or the class of an expanded clone; other rows omit it.

>TRBJ2-4|NA|NA|TRBV27
TGTGCCAGCAGGGACAGACTAGCCAAAAACATTCAGTACTTC
CASRDRLAKNIQYF
>TRBJ2-3|TRBD1|many|TRBV28
TGTGCCAGCAGCCTAAACCGGGACAGGGTTTCAGATACGCAGTATTTT
CASSLNRDRVSDTQYF
>TRBJ1-1|NA|NA|TRBV25-1
TGTGCCAGCAGTTGGGGGGGCTGGACTGAAGCTTTCTTT
CASSWGGWTEAFF
>TRBJ2-7|NA|NA|TRBV7-2
TGTGCCTGCAGCCCAGGGGGGCTCTACGAACAGTACTTC
CACSPGGLYEQYF
>TRBJ2-7|TRBD1|few|TRBV7-9
TGTGCCAGCAGCTTCCCGTGGACAGGGAGTGACGAGCAGTACTTC
CASSFPWTGSDEQYF
>TRBJ1-1|NA|few|TRBV4-1
TGCGCCAGCAGCCAGCCCCTAGCCACTGAAGCTTTCTTT
CASSQPLATEAFF
>TRBJ2-2|TRBD2|few|TRBV27
TGTGCCAGCAGCCCAACCCACGCTAGCGGGGGGTCCACCGGGGAGCTGTTTTTT
CASSPTHASGGSTGELFF
>TRBJ2-6|TRBD1|few|TRBV9
TGTGCCAGCAGCGTAGAGGATGCGGGACAGGGCGTCTCCGGGGCCAACGTCCTGACTTTC
CASSVEDAGQGVSGANVLTF
>TRBJ1-1|NA|NA|TRBV5-6
TGTACCAGCAGCGGAAACAGGGAATTAATGAACACTGAAGCTTTCTTT
CTSSGNRELMNTEAFF
>TRBJ1-1|NA|NA|TRBV2
TGTGCCAGCAGCGACAGTGGGATCTGGGGTGAAGCTTTCTTT
CASSDSGIWGEAFF
>TRBJ2-6|NA|NA|TRBV29-1
TGCAGCGTGCTAGGGGGTGGGGCCAACGTCCTGACTTTC
CSVLGGGANVLTF
>TRBJ1-1|NA|NA|TRBV6-2/TRBV6-3
TGTGCCAGCAGCAGGGGTTGGGGTACTGAAGCTTTCTTT
CASSRGWGTEAFF
>TRBJ2-3|NA|many|TRBV5-4
TGTGCCAGCAGCTTGTCGGCCGATGATACGCAGTATTTT
CASSLSADDTQYF
>TRBJ1-1|NA|many|TRBV27
TGTGCCAGCAGTTGGGCAGGGTGGACTGAAGCTTTCTTT
CASSWAGWTEAFF
>TRBJ2-6|NA|NA|TRBV19
TGTGCCAGTAGTATCGGGGCCAACGTCCTGACTTTC
CASSIGANVLTF
>TRBJ2-7|NA|NA|TRBV2
TGTGCCAGCAGAGATCGGGGACTGAACTACGAGCAGTACTTC
CASRDRGLNYEQYF
>TRBJ2-7|NA|few|TRBV27
TGTGCCAGCAGTTACCTCCCGACAGGAACCTACGAGCAGTACTTC
CASSYLPTGTYEQYF